The rows below give T cell receptor beta chains drawn from one sample of a study of blood T cell repertoires in COVID-19. Assay: immunoSEQ multiplex PCR; the TCRdb copy retains only in-frame clones and omits some. The sample has some 80,000 clones, 86% seen once; the top ten hold 20% to 25%. The material sequenced was peripheral blood. The receptors were sampled from a woman of 80 years or more in a cohort sampled during active or convalescent COVID-19. The CDR3 runs from the conserved cysteine through the conserved F or W. Each record gives: J gene, D gene, V gene, clone size, CDR3 protein, CDR3 DNA. A D gene is named only where the DNA matches it firmly. A clone size is listed for some rows: how often the clone was seen (once, few, many), or a class if it is expanded.

>TRBJ2-1|.|TRBV5-1|.
CASSDTSGAGEQFF
TGCGCCAGCAGCGATACTAGTGGCGCGGGTGAGCAGTTCTTC
>TRBJ2-1|TRBD2|TRBV5-6|.
CASSLGLAGENEQFF
TGTGCCAGCAGCTTGGGGCTAGCGGGAGAAAATGAGCAGTTCTTC
>TRBJ1-3|.|TRBV5-5|.
CASSLRQQVLGNTIYF
TGTGCCAGCAGCTTGCGTCAACAGGTTTTGGGAAACACCATATATTTT
>TRBJ2-5|.|TRBV2|.
CASRGQPQETQYF
TGTGCCAGCAGAGGACAGCCTCAAGAGACCCAGTACTTC
>TRBJ2-3|.|TRBV27|.
CASRIRSGTDTQYF
TGTGCCAGCAGAATCCGGTCCGGCACAGATACGCAGTATTTT
>TRBJ1-1|.|TRBV11-2|.
CASSIQGTEAFF
TGTGCCAGCAGCATACAGGGCACTGAAGCTTTCTTT
>TRBJ2-3|.|TRBV7-2|.
CASTFSGTDTQYF
TGTGCCAGCACCTTTAGTGGTACAGATACGCAGTATTTT
>TRBJ2-1|TRBD1|TRBV7-9|.
CASSRIGASQGDEQFF
TGTGCCAGCAGCCGCATTGGGGCTAGCCAGGGGGATGAGCAGTTCTTC
>TRBJ2-3|.|TRBV5-1|.
CASSLGASTDTQYF
TGCGCCAGCAGCCTAGGAGCTAGCACAGATACGCAGTATTTT
>TRBJ1-5|.|TRBV3-1/TRBV3-2|.
CASSLGHANQPQHF
TGTGCCAGCAGCCTCGGACATGCCAATCAGCCCCAGCATTTT
>TRBJ2-7|.|TRBV2|.
CASSTDSNYEQYF
TGTGCCAGCAGTACAGACAGTAACTACGAGCAGTACTTC
>TRBJ2-5|.|TRBV6-2/TRBV6-3|.
CASSHRAETQYF
TGTGCCAGCAGTCACAGGGCAGAGACCCAGTACTTC
>TRBJ1-5|.|TRBV12-3/TRBV12-4|.
CATSGGDQPQHF
TGTGCCACATCGGGGGGCGATCAGCCCCAGCATTTT
>TRBJ2-1|TRBD2|TRBV30|.
CAWSVRASGIGEQFF
TGTGCCTGGAGTGTGAGAGCTAGCGGGATAGGGGAGCAGTTCTTC
>TRBJ1-1|TRBD1|TRBV11-2|.
CASSLGDRGRTEAFF
TGTGCCAGCAGCTTGGGGGACAGAGGTAGGACTGAAGCTTTCTTT
>TRBJ1-5|.|TRBV6-6|.
CASSYLEVGQPQHF
TGTGCCAGCAGTTACTTAGAGGTTGGTCAGCCCCAGCATTTT
>TRBJ2-5|.|TRBV6-5|.
CASSYSVTVETQYF
TGTGCCAGCAGTTACTCTGTCACGGTGGAGACCCAGTACTTC
>TRBJ1-1|.|TRBV5-4|.
CASSPQQANTEAFF
TGTGCCAGCAGCCCACAACAGGCGAACACTGAAGCTTTCTTT
>TRBJ1-1|.|TRBV25-1|once
CASSDSGGVTEAFF
TGTGCCAGCAGTGACTCGGGAGGGGTCACTGAAGCTTTCTTT
>TRBJ2-1|.|TRBV7-2|.
CASSRESAYNEQFF
TGTGCCAGCTCGAGGGAGAGTGCCTACAATGAGCAGTTCTTC
>TRBJ2-7|TRBD1|TRBV2|.
CASSDLQGAYEQYF
TGTGCCAGCAGTGACCTACAGGGGGCCTACGAGCAGTACTTC
>TRBJ2-3|.|TRBV9|.
CASSPTGWNTDTQYF
TGTGCCAGCAGCCCAACAGGGTGGAACACAGATACGCAGTATTTT
>TRBJ1-1|TRBD1|TRBV6-5|.
CASSNRGSLTEAFF
TGTGCCAGCAGTAACAGGGGGTCTCTCACTGAAGCTTTCTTT
>TRBJ2-2|TRBD2|TRBV3-1/TRBV3-2|.
CASSQGISGSDGELFF
TGTGCCAGCAGCCAAGGGATTAGCGGGAGCGACGGGGAGCTGTTTTTT
>TRBJ1-2|.|TRBV30|few
CAWSVLGGYTF
TGTGCCTGGAGTGTCCTCGGTGGCTACACCTTC
>TRBJ2-3|TRBD1|TRBV10-3|.
CAISGPTGTSTDTQYF
TGTGCCATCAGTGGACCGACAGGGACGAGCACAGATACGCAGTATTTT
>TRBJ1-2|TRBD1|TRBV2|.
CASSEQGANYGYTF
TGTGCCAGCAGTGAACAGGGGGCGAACTATGGCTACACCTTC
>TRBJ1-5|.|TRBV18|.
CASSPAQGVGQPQHF
TGTGCCAGCTCACCTGCACAGGGAGTCGGTCAGCCCCAGCATTTT
>TRBJ2-2|TRBD2|TRBV5-5|.
CASSLIARLAGAGELFF
TGTGCCAGCAGCTTGATAGCCCGACTAGCGGGAGCCGGGGAGCTGTTTTTT
>TRBJ1-5|.|TRBV6-5|.
CASRLEKNSNQPQHF
TGTGCCAGCCGATTAGAGAAGAATAGCAATCAGCCCCAGCATTTT
>TRBJ1-3|TRBD1|TRBV4-1|.
CASSQGQGAGGNTIYF
TGCGCCAGCAGCCAGGGGCAGGGGGCAGGAGGAAACACCATATATTTT
>TRBJ2-3|TRBD2|TRBV15|.
CATRTSGSVDTQYF
TGTGCCACCCGAACTAGCGGGAGTGTGGATACGCAGTATTTT
>TRBJ1-1|.|TRBV10-2|.
CASSGGGNTEAFF
TGCGCCAGCAGTGGGGGAGGGAACACTGAAGCTTTCTTT
>TRBJ2-2|TRBD2|TRBV27|once
CASSLSVGGGKFTGELFF
TGTGCCAGCAGTTTATCGGTTGGGGGGGGGAAATTCACCGGGGAGCTGTTTTTT
>TRBJ2-4|TRBD1|TRBV5-1|.
CASSSETGTGSPIQYF
TGCGCCAGCAGCTCCGAAACCGGGACAGGGTCCCCCATTCAGTACTTC
>TRBJ1-1|.|TRBV29-1|.
CSVEVSLLGGTEAFF
TGCAGCGTTGAAGTCAGTTTGCTGGGGGGCACTGAAGCTTTCTTT
>TRBJ2-3|TRBD1|TRBV3-1/TRBV3-2|.
CASSRTGSTDTQYF
TGTGCCAGCAGCCGGACAGGTAGCACAGATACGCAGTATTTT
>TRBJ2-7|.|TRBV11-2|.
CASSPWEARGYQYF
TGTGCCAGCAGCCCCTGGGAAGCTCGGGGTTATCAGTACTTC
>TRBJ1-1|.|TRBV5-1|few
CASSLGNSGAEAFF
TGCGCCAGCAGCTTGGGAAATTCCGGGGCTGAAGCTTTCTTT
>TRBJ1-2|.|TRBV11-2|.
CASSRQLDYGYTF
TGTGCCAGCAGCCGACAGTTAGACTATGGCTACACCTTC
>TRBJ2-7|.|TRBV2|.
CASSGMAPSEQYF
TGTGCCAGCAGTGGCATGGCACCCAGTGAGCAGTACTTC
>TRBJ1-5|TRBD1|TRBV4-1|few
CASSPTTKTGNQPQHF
TGCGCCAGCAGCCCGACAACTAAGACAGGGAATCAGCCCCAGCATTTT
>TRBJ1-5|.|TRBV28|.
CASSFSDNQPQHF
TGTGCCAGCAGTTTCAGTGACAATCAGCCCCAGCATTTT
>TRBJ2-7|TRBD2|TRBV5-1|once
CASSLARGDEQYF
TGCGCCAGCAGCTTGGCCCGGGGGGACGAGCAGTACTTC
>TRBJ2-2|TRBD2|TRBV5-1|.
CASTTSASGIGELFF
TGCGCCAGCACCACGAGCGCTAGCGGGATCGGGGAGCTGTTTTTT
>TRBJ2-3|TRBD2|TRBV5-1|.
CASSLPLTSGTDTQYF
TGCGCCAGCAGCTTACCCCTGACTAGCGGCACAGATACGCAGTATTTT
>TRBJ2-5|TRBD2|TRBV5-1|few
CASSGTSGTRETQYF
TGCGCCAGCAGCGGGACTAGCGGGACTCGGGAGACCCAGTACTTC
>TRBJ1-1|TRBD1|TRBV5-1|.
CASSTGQPNTEAFF
TGCGCCAGCAGCACGGGACAGCCGAACACTGAAGCTTTCTTT
>TRBJ2-7|TRBD1|TRBV2|.
CASNPQGASYEQYF
TGTGCCAGCAACCCACAGGGGGCCTCCTACGAGCAGTACTTC
>TRBJ2-1|TRBD2|TRBV6-6|.
CASRRLAANNEQFF
TGTGCCAGCCGGCGACTAGCGGCTAACAATGAGCAGTTCTTC
>TRBJ2-3|TRBD2|TRBV11-3|.
CASSSLGDYVTDTQYF
TGTGCCAGCAGCTCCCTGGGGGACTACGTGACAGATACGCAGTATTTT
>TRBJ2-1|TRBD2|TRBV19|.
CASSKTSGRALYNEQFF
TGTGCCAGTAGTAAGACTAGCGGGAGGGCCTTGTACAATGAGCAGTTCTTC
>TRBJ1-1|.|TRBV2|once
CASSAFLGVGRTEAFF
TGTGCCAGCAGCGCCTTTTTGGGGGTCGGGAGGACTGAAGCTTTCTTT
>TRBJ2-2|.|TRBV5-1|.
CASSLAPTTMNTGELFF
TGCGCCAGCAGCTTGGCCCCCACAACAATGAACACCGGGGAGCTGTTTTTT
>TRBJ1-1|.|TRBV2|.
CASSITENHTEAFF
TGTGCCAGCAGTATTACTGAAAACCACACTGAAGCTTTCTTT
>TRBJ1-1|.|TRBV5-1|few
CASSLDPGSNTEAFF
TGCGCCAGCAGCTTGGATCCAGGGTCGAACACTGAAGCTTTCTTT
>TRBJ1-1|TRBD1|TRBV5-1|.
CASSSGQAMNTEAFF
TGCGCCAGCAGCTCCGGACAGGCCATGAACACTGAAGCTTTCTTT
>TRBJ2-1|.|TRBV7-8|.
CASSLEFNREQFF
TGTGCCAGCAGCTTAGAGTTCAACCGGGAGCAGTTCTTC
>TRBJ1-1|TRBD1|TRBV25-1|once
CASSHAPDRANTEAFF
TGTGCCAGCAGTCATGCCCCCGACAGGGCGAACACTGAAGCTTTCTTT